This TCR beta chain was retrieved from a study of CD4 T cells in relation to SARS-CoV-2 and coronaviruses. The wider study: No peptide or an HIV-1 Nef peptide pool served as negative control.

To note about this clone: The antigen is not known.

TCRdb's table, derived via immunoSEQ multiplex PCR, lists solely in-frame clones and lacks some. Of some 16,000 clones listed, roughly 80% are singletons. Unexposed donor CD4+ T cells date from about 2011-2018, before the COVID-19 pandemic. CD4+ T cells were isolated from the cells after around 10 days of culture. Fresh IL-2 medium replaced half the medium on days 3 and 7. The CDR3 sequence is 14 residues long. CDR1 is SGHRS, CDR2 YFSETQ, per germline. The junction had 8 bases not matched to a gene; V was cut back by 4 bases and J by 6 bases. The receptor was isolated from a human donor in good health. Sequenced input: CD4+ T cells from PBMCs, cultured in vitro. The chain recombines TRBV5-1 with TRBJ2-7; 9 bases align to TRBD1. The CDR3 sequence is CASSPRTGASEQYF. The CDR3, as DNA: TGCGCCAGCAGCCCCCGGACAGGGGCCTCCGAGCAGTACTTC.